A selection of T cell receptor beta chains follows, all from one sample in a study of graft-versus-host responses after intestinal transplantation. The assay was immunoSEQ multiplex PCR, and TCRdb's table has in-frame clones only and misses some. The sample consists of fewer than 95,000 clones, approximately 94% of them appearing once. Their target antigens are unknown. The sequences come from unstimulated CD8+ T cells sorted from spleen or lymph node cells, collected before intestinal transplant. The receptors shown here come from a human donor who received an intestinal transplant. Each CDR3 is given with its conserved first and last residue. Each record gives: clone size, D gene, V gene, J gene, CDR3 DNA, CDR3 protein. The D gene is left open where the match is weak. For some rows the clone size is stated as once, few or many, or as a class when expanded; others skip it.

-,-,TRBV27,TRBJ2-7,TGTGCCAGCAGTCCCGGGACACAGTTATCCTACGAGCAGTACTTC,CASSPGTQLSYEQYF
few,TRBD1,TRBV5-6,TRBJ2-7,TGTGCCAGCAGCTCCACCGACAGGGTGTACGAGCAGTACTTC,CASSSTDRVYEQYF
-,-,TRBV7-6,TRBJ2-7,TGTGCCAGCAGCTTAGCGGAGGGGAACACCTACGAGCAGTACTTC,CASSLAEGNTYEQYF
once,-,TRBV10-3,TRBJ1-1,TGTGCCATCAGTGAGCCCGGCAGGGGTTGGATGAACACTGAAGCTTTCTTT,CAISEPGRGWMNTEAFF
-,-,TRBV7-9,TRBJ2-7,TGTGCCAGCAGCTTACGGAGTCTGGACATCCCTTCCTACGAGCAGTACTTC,CASSLRSLDIPSYEQYF
once,TRBD1,TRBV11-2,TRBJ2-3,TGTGCCAGCAGCTTCCTACAGGGGGGAGACGAAGATACGCAGTATTTT,CASSFLQGGDEDTQYF
-,-,TRBV11-3,TRBJ1-1,TGTGCTACCACGGATCGGGAGGCTGAAGCTTTCTTT,CATTDREAEAFF
-,TRBD1,TRBV7-9,TRBJ2-5,TGTGCCAGCAGCTCTCCGGGACAGGGACATGAGACCCAGTACTTC,CASSSPGQGHETQYF
-,-,TRBV27,TRBJ1-1,TGTGCCAGCAGTCCGTGGACCGGGGGAACTGAAGCTTTCTTT,CASSPWTGGTEAFF
-,TRBD1,TRBV16,TRBJ1-2,TGTGCCAGCAGCGAAGACAGGGCCTATGGCTACACCTTC,CASSEDRAYGYTF
-,TRBD1,TRBV5-1,TRBJ2-5,TGCGCCAGCAGCTTGGCCGCGTTGGGACAGGTCACGTACTTC,CASSLAALGQVTYF
-,-,TRBV5-1,TRBJ1-2,TGCGCCAGCAGCCTGGGCGTCGACGGGAACTATGGCTACACCTTC,CASSLGVDGNYGYTF
-,TRBD2,TRBV5-6,TRBJ2-3,TGTGCCAGCAGCTTATGGATAGCGGGGGGGGCATTAGATACGCAGTATTTT,CASSLWIAGGALDTQYF
-,-,TRBV7-9,TRBJ1-1,TGTGCCAGCACCTTCGGCACTGAAGCTTTCTTT,CASTFGTEAFF
-,-,TRBV4-3,TRBJ2-7,TGCGCCAGCAGCCAAGTAGCGTCCCCCATGCGCGAGCAGTACTTC,CASSQVASPMREQYF
-,-,TRBV19,TRBJ2-7,TGTGCCAGTAGTATAGTTCTGAGCGCCTCCTACGAGCAGTACTTC,CASSIVLSASYEQYF
few,-,TRBV4-2,TRBJ2-7,TGTGCCAGCAGCTTGGGCTACCCTTACGAGCAGTACTTC,CASSLGYPYEQYF
-,TRBD1,TRBV19,TRBJ1-1,TGTGCCAGTAGTTTCACAGGGGCGGAAGGCTCTGAAGCTTTCTTT,CASSFTGAEGSEAFF
-,-,TRBV7-2,TRBJ2-3,TGTGCCAGCAGCTTGGAACAGGGTCCTAGCACAGATACGCAGTATTTT,CASSLEQGPSTDTQYF
-,-,TRBV4-1,TRBJ1-5,TGCGCCAGCAGCCCGAGCATTGGTGGGGGCCAGCCCCAGCATTTT,CASSPSIGGGQPQHF
-,-,TRBV29-1,TRBJ1-1,TGCAGCGCCCAGACACAGGGCACTGAAGCTTTCTTT,CSAQTQGTEAFF
once,-,TRBV5-8,TRBJ2-5,TGTGCCAGCAGCTTGGAACAGGGTGTTGGAGAGACCCAGTACTTC,CASSLEQGVGETQYF
-,-,TRBV6-5,TRBJ2-2,TGTGCCAGCAGTCCCGGGGGCACCGGGGAGCTGTTTTTT,CASSPGGTGELFF
-,TRBD1,TRBV7-8,TRBJ1-1,TGTGCCAGCAGCCCGGGGACAGCTTTTGAAGCTTTCTTT,CASSPGTAFEAFF
-,TRBD1,TRBV30,TRBJ1-2,TGTGCCTGTCTGGGGGGACAGGGGGTCAGGGGCTATGGCTACACCTTC,CACLGGQGVRGYGYTF
-,-,TRBV5-6,TRBJ2-1,TGTGCCAGCAGCTTCGGGACTTACAATGAGCAGTTCTTC,CASSFGTYNEQFF
-,TRBD1,TRBV9,TRBJ2-2,TGTGCCAGCAGCAAGGGACAGGGGGCGTCCGGGGAGCTGTTTTTT,CASSKGQGASGELFF
-,TRBD1,TRBV9,TRBJ2-3,TGTGCCAGCAGCGAAAGGACAGGGTCCACAGATACGCAGTATTTT,CASSERTGSTDTQYF
-,-,TRBV18,TRBJ2-1,TGTGCCAGCTTGCGCCCGGGGGGCCCCCTTCATGAGCAGTTCTTC,CASLRPGGPLHEQFF
-,TRBD1,TRBV29-1,TRBJ1-2,TGCAGCGTCCGACAGGGGGCTAACTATGGCTACACCTTC,CSVRQGANYGYTF
-,TRBD1,TRBV27,TRBJ2-7,TGTGCCAGCAGTTTAGGGGGGGGACAGGGGGCTTACGAGCAGTACTTC,CASSLGGGQGAYEQYF
-,-,TRBV7-2,TRBJ1-3,TGTGCCAGCAGCTTAGATCCAGGACCGGCGGGGGCTGGAAACACCATATATTTT,CASSLDPGPAGAGNTIYF
-,TRBD2,TRBV9,TRBJ2-7,TGTGCCAGCAGCGTAGCGGGAGGGCACGAGCAGTACTTC,CASSVAGGHEQYF
-,-,TRBV9,TRBJ2-1,TGTGCCAGCAGCGTAGGTGGGACTGGAAAGTTTAATGAGCAGTTCTTC,CASSVGGTGKFNEQFF
-,-,TRBV30,TRBJ1-2,TGTGCCTGGAGTATGGGAGGAGGTTATGGCTACACCTTC,CAWSMGGGYGYTF
-,-,TRBV15,TRBJ2-7,TGTGCCACCCCACATGTTGGGGGCTACGAGCAGTACTTC,CATPHVGGYEQYF
-,-,TRBV5-8,TRBJ1-6,TGTGCCAGCAGCCCAGCGCTCCAACGCTATAATTCACCCCTCCACTTT,CASSPALQRYNSPLHF